Below are 3 T cell receptor beta chains sequenced from a single sample in a study of shared clonotypes between healthy human individuals. Naive CD8 cells lacked CD45RO and underwent positive selection for CCR7, leaving out terminally differentiated effector memory CD45RA+ cells. The method was immunoSEQ multiplex PCR; TCRdb's version includes in-frame clones alone and lacks a portion of them. This sample yields hundreds of thousands of clones, of which approximately 95% are seen a single time; about 0.11% belongs to the top ten. Sequenced: naive CD8+ T cells sorted from blood. These receptor sequences come from a woman aged 25 to 39 in good health.

Details on this clone: At one end the junction does not follow the germline gene, possibly because of a read error. The V gene is TRBV7-9, the J gene TRBJ2-5; the D gene is possibly TRBD2 (10 bases). The tail of the sequence fits TRBJ2-7 better, so the J call may be wrong. The CDR3 consists of 15 residues. The germline gives CDR1 SEHNR, CDR2 FQNEAQ (reference sequence). The CDR3 region has the DNA TGTGCCAGCAGCCTAGCGGGGGACAGGGAACACGAGCAGTACTTC. This codes for CASSLAGDREHEQYF.

CDR3 bases: TGTGCCAGTAGTAAAGCGGTGAGCTCTGGAAACACCATATATTTT. Translating gives CASSKAVSSGNTIYF. The J gene is TRBJ1-3, the V gene TRBV19; D remains ambiguous. Trimming left V 4 bases short and J 0 bases short, with 10 bases between. Germline loops: CDR1 LNHDA, CDR2 SQIVND (reference sequence). The CDR3 extends over 15 amino acids.

The rearrangement joins TRBV6-6 to TRBJ2-1; tentatively, D is TRBD2 (5 bases). CDR3 length: 14 residues. V was clipped by 6 bases and J by 0 bases, with 9 bases between them. Germline lookup yields CDR1 MNHNY and CDR2 SVGAGI (reference sequence). The CDR3 spells CASSLAYSYNEQFF. The CDR3 DNA follows: TGTGCCAGCAGCCTAGCATACTCCTACAATGAGCAGTTCTTC.